This paragraph reports one TCR beta chain. Its antigen remains unknown. The data belong to a study of OX40 agonist ivuxolimab in advanced cancers. In the study overall: Averaging about 60 years in age, with a range of about 23 to 90, the cohort was 82.7% male.

The assay was immunoSEQ multiplex PCR, and TCRdb's table has in-frame clones only and misses some. The data contain tens of thousands of clones, less than 85% of them singletons. Whole-study findings and limits: Circulating CD4+ and CD8+ T cells showed clonal expansion by week 6 at 0.1 to 3.0 mg/kg.

Trimming removed 4 bases from V and 6 bases from J, with 17 bases in between. The germline gives CDR1 SGHKS, CDR2 YYEKEE (reference sequence). This CDR3 has 15 residues. This sequence joins TRBV5-5 and TRBJ1-5; the D is unclear. The receptor was isolated from an adult with an advanced solid tumor such as melanoma, head and neck, liver or kidney cancer. Sequencing used CD4+ or CD8+ T cells sorted from blood, obtained in a trial of the OX40 agonist ivuxolimab. As DNA, the CDR3 is TGTGCCAGCAGCGGGTTCGGGGAATTCGCTCAGCCCCAGCATTTT. Its translation: CASSGFGEFAQPQHF.